Sequencing of this T cell receptor (beta chain) was carried out in a study of blood T cell repertoires in COVID-19. Study at large: PBMCs, B-cell-depleted T cells, or T cells were the source of the cDNA or gDNA that made up the material.

Produced via immunoSEQ multiplex PCR; TCRdb's table is partial and in-frame only. The sample yields about 260,000 clones, approximately 89% seen once. The CDR3 is 14 residues long. Germline V gives CDR1 SGDLS, CDR2 YYNGEE. After removal of 2 bases from V and 2 bases from J, the junction contained 0 bases not matched to a gene. Sequenced input: PBMCs or T cells enriched from blood (not recorded which). The source is a middle-aged man who had been exposed to COVID-19. J is TRBJ1-2 and V is TRBV9, with 10 positions matching TRBD1. CDR3 sequence (DNA): TGTGCCAGCAGCGTGGACAGGGGGAACTATGGCTACACCTTC. Translated: CASSVDRGNYGYTF.